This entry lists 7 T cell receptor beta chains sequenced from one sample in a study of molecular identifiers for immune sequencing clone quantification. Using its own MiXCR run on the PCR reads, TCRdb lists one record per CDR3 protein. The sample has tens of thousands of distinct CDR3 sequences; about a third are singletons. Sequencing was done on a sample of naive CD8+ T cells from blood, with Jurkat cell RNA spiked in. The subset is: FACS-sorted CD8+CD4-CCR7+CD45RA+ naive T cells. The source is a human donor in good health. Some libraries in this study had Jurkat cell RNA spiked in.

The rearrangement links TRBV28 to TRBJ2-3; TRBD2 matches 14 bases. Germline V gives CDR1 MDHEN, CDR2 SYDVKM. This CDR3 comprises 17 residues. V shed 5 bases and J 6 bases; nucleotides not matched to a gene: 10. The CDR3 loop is CASSVFGTSGSGDTQYF. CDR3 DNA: TGTGCCAGCAGTGTTTTCGGGACTAGCGGGAGCGGTGATACGCAGTATTTT.

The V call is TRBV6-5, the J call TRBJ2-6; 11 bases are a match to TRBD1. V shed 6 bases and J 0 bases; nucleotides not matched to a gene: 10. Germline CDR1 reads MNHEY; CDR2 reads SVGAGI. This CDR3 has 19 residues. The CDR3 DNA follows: TGTGCCAGCAGGACCGGACAGGGGGCCTCCAGCTCTGGGGCCAACGTCCTGACTTTC. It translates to CASRTGQGASSSGANVLTF.

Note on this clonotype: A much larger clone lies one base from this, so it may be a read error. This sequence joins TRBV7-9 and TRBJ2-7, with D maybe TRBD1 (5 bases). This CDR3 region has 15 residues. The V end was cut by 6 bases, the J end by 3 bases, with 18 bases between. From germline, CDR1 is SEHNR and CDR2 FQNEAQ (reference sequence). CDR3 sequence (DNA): TGTGCCAGCAGTATCATCGGGCAGGGTTACTACGAGCAGTACTTC. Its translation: CASSIIGQGYYEQYF.

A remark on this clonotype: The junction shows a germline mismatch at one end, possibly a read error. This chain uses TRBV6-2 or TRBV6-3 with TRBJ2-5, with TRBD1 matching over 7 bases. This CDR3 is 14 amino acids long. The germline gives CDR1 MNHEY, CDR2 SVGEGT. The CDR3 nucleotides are TGTGCCAGCAGGTGGACAGGCCTCCAAGAGACCCAGCACTTC. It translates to CASRWTGLQETQHF.

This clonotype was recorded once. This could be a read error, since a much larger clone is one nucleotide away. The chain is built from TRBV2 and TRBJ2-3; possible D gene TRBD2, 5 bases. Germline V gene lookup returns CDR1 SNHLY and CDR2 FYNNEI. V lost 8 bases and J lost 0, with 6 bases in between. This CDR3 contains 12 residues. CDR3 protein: CASEGSTDTQYF. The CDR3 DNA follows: TGTGCCAGCGAGGGTAGCACAGATACGCAGTATTTT.

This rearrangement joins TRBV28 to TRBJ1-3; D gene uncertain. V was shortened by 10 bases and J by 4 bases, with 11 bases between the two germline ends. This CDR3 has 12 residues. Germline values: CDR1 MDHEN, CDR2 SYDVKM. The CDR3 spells CATTTTGNTIYF. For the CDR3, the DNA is TGTGCCACCACGACGACAGGAAACACCATATATTTT. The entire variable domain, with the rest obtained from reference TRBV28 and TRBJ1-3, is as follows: DVKVTQSSRYLVKRTGEKVFLECVQDMDHENMFWYRQDPGLGLRLIYFSYDVKMKEKGDIPEGYSVSREKKERFSLILESASTNQTSMYLCATTTTGNTIYFGEGSWLTVV.

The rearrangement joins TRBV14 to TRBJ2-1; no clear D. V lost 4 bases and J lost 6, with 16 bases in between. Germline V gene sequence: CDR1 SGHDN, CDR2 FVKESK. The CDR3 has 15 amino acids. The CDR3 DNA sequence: TGTGCCAGCAGCCTCACCCGGACCCAGGTCAATGAGCAGTTCTTC. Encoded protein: CASSLTRTQVNEQFF. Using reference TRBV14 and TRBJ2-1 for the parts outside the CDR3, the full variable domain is EAGVTQFPSHSVIEKGQTVTLRCDPISGHDNLYWYRRVMGKEIKFLLHFVKESKQDESGMPNNRFLAERTGGTYSTLKVQPAELEDSGVYFCASSLTRTQVNEQFFGPGTRLTVL.